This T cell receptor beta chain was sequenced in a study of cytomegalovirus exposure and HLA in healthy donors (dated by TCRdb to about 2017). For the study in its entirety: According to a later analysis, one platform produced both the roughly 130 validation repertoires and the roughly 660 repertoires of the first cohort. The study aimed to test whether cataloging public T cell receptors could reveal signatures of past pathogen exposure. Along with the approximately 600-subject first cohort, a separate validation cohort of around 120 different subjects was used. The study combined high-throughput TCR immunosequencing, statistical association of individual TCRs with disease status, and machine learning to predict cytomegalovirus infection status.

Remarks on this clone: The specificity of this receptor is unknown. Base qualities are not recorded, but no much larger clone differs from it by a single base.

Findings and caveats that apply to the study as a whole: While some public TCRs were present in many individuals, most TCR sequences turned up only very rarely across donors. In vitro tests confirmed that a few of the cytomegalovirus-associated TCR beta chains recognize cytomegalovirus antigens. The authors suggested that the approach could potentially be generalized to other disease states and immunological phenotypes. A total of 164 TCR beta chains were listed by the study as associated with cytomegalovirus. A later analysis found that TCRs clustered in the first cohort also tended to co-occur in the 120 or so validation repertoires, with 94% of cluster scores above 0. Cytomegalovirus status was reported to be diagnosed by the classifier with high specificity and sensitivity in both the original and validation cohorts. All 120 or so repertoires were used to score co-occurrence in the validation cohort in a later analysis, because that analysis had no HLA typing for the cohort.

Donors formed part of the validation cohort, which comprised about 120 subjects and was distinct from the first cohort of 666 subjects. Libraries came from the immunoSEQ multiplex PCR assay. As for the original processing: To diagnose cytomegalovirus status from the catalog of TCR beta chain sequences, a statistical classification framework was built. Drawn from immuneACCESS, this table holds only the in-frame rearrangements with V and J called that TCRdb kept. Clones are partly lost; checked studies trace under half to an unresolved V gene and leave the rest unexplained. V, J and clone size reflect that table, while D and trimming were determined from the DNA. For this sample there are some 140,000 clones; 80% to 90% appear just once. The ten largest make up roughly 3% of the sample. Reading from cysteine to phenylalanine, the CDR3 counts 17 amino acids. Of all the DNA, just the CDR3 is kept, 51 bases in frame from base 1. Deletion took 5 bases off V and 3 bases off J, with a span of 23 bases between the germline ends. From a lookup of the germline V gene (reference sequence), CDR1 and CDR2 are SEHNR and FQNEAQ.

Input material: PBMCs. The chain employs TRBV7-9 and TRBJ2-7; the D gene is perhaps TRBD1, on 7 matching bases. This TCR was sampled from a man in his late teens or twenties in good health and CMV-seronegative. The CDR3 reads CASSLDYRGNIGYEQYF. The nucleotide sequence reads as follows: TGTGCCAGCAGCCTGGACTACAGGGGAAATATTGGCTACGAGCAGTACTTC.